Below, one T cell receptor (beta chain) is given with its context. Its antigen is not known. The germline V gene encodes CDR1 MNHNS and CDR2 SASEGT. The CDR3 extends over 14 amino acids. The J segment lost 0 bases and the V segment lost 7 bases, leaving 6 bases of the junction unmatched. These data belong to a study of CD8 T cells in ankylosing spondylitis. Overall study results and limits: Existing reports had already noted some motif variants in reactive arthritis synovial fluid and blood.

TCRdb re-analysed the 5' RACE reads in MiXCR, keeping a single row per CDR3 protein. Among roughly 200,000 distinct CDR3 sequences listed, around 13% were seen once. This sequence originates from a male donor with ankylosing spondylitis or in good health (not recorded which). The material sequenced was blood, either unsorted or a sorted T cell fraction (not recorded which). The chain uses TRBV6-1 and TRBJ2-7, with 7 nucleotides matching TRBD1. CDR3 residues: CASTPGDSSYEQYF. In nucleotides, the CDR3 is TGTGCCAGCACCCCAGGGGACAGCTCCTACGAGCAGTACTTC.